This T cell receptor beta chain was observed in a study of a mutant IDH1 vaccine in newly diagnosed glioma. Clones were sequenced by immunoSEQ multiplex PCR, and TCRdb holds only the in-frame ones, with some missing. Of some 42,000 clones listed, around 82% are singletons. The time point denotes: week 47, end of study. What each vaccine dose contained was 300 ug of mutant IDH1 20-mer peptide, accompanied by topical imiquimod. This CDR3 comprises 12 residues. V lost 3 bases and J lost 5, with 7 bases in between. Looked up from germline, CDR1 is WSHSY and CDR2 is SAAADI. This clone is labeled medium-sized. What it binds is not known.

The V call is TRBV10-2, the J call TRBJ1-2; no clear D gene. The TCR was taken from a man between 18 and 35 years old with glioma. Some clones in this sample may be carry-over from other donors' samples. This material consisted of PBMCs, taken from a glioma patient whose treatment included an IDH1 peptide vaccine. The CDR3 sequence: CASSDFPYGYTF. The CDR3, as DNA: TGCGCCAGCAGTGACTTCCCGTATGGCTACACCTTC.